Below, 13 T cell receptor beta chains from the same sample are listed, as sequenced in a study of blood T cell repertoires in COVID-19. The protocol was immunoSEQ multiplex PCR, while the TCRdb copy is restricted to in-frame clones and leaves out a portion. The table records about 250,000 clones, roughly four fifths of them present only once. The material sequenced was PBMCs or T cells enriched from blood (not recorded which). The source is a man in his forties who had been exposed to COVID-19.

Here the CDR3 DNA reads TGTGCCACCGGGACAGGGGGGGCAGATACGCAGTATTTT. Protein: CATGTGGADTQYF. This chain joins TRBV24-1 and TRBJ2-3; 11 nucleotides agree with TRBD1. Germline V gene sequence: CDR1 KGHDR, CDR2 SFDVKD. Losses at the gene ends were 9 bases for V and 4 bases for J; bases not matched to a gene: 2. CDR3 length: 13 residues.

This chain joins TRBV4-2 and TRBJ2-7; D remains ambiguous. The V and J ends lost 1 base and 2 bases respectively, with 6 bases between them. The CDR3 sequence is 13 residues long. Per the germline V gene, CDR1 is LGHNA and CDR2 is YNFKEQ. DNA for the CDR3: TGTGCCAGCAGCCAAGTGTCGGCCTACGAGCAGTACTTC. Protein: CASSQVSAYEQYF.

CDR3 residues: CASSLSGTSGTGELFF. The CDR3 nucleotides read TGCGCCAGCAGTCTCTCCGGGACTAGCGGGACCGGGGAGCTGTTTTTT. The gene calls are TRBV4-1 and TRBJ2-2; 12 nucleotides agree with TRBD2. Germline values: CDR1 MGHRA, CDR2 YSYEKL. V shed 6 bases and J 5 bases; nucleotides not matched to a gene: 7. This CDR3 spans 16 amino acids.

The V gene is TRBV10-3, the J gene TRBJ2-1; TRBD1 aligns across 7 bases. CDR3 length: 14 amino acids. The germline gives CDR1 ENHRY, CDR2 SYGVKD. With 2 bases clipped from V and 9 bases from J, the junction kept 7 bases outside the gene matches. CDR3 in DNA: TGTGCCATCAGTGAGGTGAGGGGGCGGTTTGAGCAGTTCTTC. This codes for CAISEVRGRFEQFF.

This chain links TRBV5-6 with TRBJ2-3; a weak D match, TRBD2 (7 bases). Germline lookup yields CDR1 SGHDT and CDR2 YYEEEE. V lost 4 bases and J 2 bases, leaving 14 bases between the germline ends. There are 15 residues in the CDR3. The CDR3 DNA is TGTGCCAGCAGCCGGACAGCGGGGTACACAGATACGCAGTATTTT. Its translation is CASSRTAGYTDTQYF.

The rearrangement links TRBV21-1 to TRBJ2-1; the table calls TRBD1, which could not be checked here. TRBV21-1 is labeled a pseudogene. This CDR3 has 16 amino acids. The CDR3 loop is CASSITHRDTYNEQFF. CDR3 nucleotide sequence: TGTGCCAGCAGCATTACTCACCGGGACACTTACAATGAGCAGTTCTTC.

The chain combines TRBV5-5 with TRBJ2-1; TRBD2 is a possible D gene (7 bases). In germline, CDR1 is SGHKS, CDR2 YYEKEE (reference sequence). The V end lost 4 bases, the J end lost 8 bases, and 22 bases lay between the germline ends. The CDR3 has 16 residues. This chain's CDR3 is CASSPRGAIINHEQFF. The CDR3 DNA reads TGTGCCAGCAGCCCCCGGGGGGCTATAATTAATCATGAGCAGTTCTTC.

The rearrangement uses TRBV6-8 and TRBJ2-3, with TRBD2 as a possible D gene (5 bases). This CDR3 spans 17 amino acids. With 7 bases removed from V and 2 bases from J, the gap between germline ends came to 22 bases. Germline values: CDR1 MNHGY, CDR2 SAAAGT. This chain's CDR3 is CASKPPLWRAHTDTQYF. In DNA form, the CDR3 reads TGTGCCAGCAAACCCCCCCTTTGGCGGGCGCACACAGATACGCAGTATTTT.

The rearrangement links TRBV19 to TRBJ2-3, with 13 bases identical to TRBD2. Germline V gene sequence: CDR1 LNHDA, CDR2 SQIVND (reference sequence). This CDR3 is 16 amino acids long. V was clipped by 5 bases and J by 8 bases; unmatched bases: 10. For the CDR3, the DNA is TGTGCCAGTAGTTCGACTAGCGGGAGGTTGTTAGTTACGCAGTATTTT. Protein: CASSSTSGRLLVTQYF.

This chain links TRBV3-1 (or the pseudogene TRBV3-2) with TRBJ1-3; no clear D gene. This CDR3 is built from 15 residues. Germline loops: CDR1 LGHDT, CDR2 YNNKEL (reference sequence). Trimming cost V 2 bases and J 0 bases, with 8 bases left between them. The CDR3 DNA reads TGTGCCAGCAGCCAATTTCGAGACTCTGGAAACACCATATATTTT. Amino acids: CASSQFRDSGNTIYF.

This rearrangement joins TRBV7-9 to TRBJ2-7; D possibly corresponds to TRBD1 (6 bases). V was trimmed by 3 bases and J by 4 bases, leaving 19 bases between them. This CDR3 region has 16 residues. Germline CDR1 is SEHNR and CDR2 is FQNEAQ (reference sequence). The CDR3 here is CASSFGLMDSSYEQYF. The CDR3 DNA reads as TGTGCCAGCAGCTTTGGGCTCATGGACAGTAGTTACGAGCAGTACTTC.

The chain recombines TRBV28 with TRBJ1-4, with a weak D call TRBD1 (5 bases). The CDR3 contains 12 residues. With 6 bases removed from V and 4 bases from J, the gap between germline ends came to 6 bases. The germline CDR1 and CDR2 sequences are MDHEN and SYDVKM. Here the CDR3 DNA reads TGTGCCAGCAGGGGGGGTAATGAAAAACTGTTTTTT. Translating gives CASRGGNEKLFF.

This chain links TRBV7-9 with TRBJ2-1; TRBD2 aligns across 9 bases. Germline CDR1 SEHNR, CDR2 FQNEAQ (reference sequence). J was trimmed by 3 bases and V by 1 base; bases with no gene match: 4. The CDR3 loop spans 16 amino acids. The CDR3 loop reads CASSLGGSGSYNEQFF. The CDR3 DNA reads TGTGCCAGCAGCTTAGGAGGTAGCGGGAGCTACAATGAGCAGTTCTTC.